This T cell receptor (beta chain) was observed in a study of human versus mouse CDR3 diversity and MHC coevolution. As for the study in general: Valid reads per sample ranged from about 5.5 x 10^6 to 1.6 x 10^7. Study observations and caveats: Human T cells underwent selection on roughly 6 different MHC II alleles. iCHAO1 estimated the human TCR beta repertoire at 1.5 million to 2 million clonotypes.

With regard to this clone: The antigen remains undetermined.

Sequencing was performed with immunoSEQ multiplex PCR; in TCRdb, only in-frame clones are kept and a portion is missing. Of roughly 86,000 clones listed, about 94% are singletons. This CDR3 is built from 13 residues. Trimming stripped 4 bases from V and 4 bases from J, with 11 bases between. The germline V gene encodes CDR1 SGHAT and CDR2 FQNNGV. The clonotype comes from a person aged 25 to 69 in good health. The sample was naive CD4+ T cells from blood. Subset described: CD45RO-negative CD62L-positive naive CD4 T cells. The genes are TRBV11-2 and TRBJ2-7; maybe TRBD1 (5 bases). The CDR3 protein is CASSYGQRYEQYF. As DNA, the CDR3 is TGTGCCAGCAGCTACGGACAAAGATACGAGCAGTACTTC.